This TCR beta chain stems from a study of shared clonotypes between healthy human individuals. Original data processing: In the immunoSEQ data, sequences were junction-only and lacked quality scores, so filtering differed. Using immunoSEQ multiplex PCR, the repertoire was profiled, and TCRdb retains in-frame clones only, with some absent. V and J calls and clone size come straight from that table; D and trimming were deduced from the DNA. Here the sample spans roughly 660,000 clones, less than 95% being singletons. Sequencing used memory CD8+ T cells from PBMCs. The subset is: CD45RO+ cells pooled with CCR7-negative TemRA cells. The source of this sequence is a man younger than 35 in good health. Some clones in this sample may be carry-over from other donors' samples.

Written as DNA, the CDR3 is TGCGCCAGCAGCCTAGCGGGAGTCAGCGAGCAGTACTTC. This codes for CASSLAGVSEQYF. The chain couples TRBV4-1 to TRBJ2-7; 9 bases are shared with TRBD2. Looked up from germline, CDR1 is MGHRA and CDR2 is YSYEKL. With 4 bases clipped from V and 6 bases from J, the junction kept 4 bases outside the gene matches. This CDR3 has 13 residues.